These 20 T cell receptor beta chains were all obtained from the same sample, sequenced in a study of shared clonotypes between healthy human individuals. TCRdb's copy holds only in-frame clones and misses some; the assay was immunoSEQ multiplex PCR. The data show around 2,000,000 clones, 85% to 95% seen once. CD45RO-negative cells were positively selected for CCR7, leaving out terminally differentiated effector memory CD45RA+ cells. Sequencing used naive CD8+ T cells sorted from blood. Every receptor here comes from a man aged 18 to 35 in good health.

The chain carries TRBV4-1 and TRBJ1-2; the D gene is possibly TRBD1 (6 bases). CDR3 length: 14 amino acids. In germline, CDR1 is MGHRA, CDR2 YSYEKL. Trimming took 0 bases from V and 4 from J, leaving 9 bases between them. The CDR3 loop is CASSQDKDSYGYTF. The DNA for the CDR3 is TGCGCCAGCAGCCAAGATAAGGACAGCTATGGCTACACCTTC.

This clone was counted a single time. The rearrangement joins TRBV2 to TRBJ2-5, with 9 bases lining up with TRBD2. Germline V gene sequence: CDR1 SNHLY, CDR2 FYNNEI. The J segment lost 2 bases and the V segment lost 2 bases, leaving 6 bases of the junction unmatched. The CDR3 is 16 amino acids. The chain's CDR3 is CASSEWSGGPQETQYF. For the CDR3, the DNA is TGTGCCAGCAGTGAATGGAGCGGGGGGCCTCAAGAGACCCAGTACTTC.

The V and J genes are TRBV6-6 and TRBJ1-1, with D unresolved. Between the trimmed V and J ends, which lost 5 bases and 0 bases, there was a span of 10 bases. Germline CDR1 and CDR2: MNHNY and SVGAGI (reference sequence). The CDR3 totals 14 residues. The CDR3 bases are TGTGCCAGCAGTCTACAATCCTTGAACACTGAAGCTTTCTTT. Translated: CASSLQSLNTEAFF.

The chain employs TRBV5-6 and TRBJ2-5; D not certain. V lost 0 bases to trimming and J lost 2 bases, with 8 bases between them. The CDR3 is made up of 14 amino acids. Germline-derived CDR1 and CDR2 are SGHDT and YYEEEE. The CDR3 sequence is CASSLADAQETQYF. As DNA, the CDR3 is TGTGCCAGCAGCTTGGCCGACGCTCAAGAGACCCAGTACTTC.

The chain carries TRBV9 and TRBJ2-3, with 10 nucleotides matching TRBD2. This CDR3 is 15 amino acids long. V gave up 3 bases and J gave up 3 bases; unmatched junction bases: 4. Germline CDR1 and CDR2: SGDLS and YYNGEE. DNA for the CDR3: TGTGCCAGCAGCGGAGAGCGGGGGGGGACAGATACGCAGTATTTT. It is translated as CASSGERGGTDTQYF.

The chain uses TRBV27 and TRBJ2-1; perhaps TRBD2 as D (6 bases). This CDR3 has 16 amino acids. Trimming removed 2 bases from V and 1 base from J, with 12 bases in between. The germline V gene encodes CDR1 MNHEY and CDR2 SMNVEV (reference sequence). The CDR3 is CASSLILAPSYNEQFF. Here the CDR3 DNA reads TGTGCCAGCAGTTTAATCCTAGCGCCATCCTACAATGAGCAGTTCTTC.

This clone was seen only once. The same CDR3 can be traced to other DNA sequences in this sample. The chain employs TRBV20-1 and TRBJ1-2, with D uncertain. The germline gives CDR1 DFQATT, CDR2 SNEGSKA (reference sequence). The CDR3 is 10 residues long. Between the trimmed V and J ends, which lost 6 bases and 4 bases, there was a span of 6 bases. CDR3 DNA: TGCAGTGCCCACTCCTATGGCTACACCTTC. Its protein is CSAHSYGYTF.

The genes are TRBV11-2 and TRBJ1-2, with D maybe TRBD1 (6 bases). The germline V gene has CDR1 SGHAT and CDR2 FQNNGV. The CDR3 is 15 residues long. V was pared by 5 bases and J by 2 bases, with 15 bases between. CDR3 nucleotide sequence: TGTGCCAGCAGCCTACAGGGCCAATACAACTATGGCTACACCTTC. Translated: CASSLQGQYNYGYTF.

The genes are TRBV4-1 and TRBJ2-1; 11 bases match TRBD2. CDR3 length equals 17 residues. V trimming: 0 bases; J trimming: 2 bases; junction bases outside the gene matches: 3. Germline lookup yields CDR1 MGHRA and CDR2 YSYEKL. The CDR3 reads CASSQDDSGRAYNEQFF. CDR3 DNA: TGCGCCAGCAGCCAAGATGATAGCGGGAGGGCCTACAATGAGCAGTTCTTC.

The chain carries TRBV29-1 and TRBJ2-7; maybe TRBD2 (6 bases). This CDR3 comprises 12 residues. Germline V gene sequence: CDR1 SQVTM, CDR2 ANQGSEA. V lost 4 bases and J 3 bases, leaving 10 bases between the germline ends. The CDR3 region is CSVGDWDYEQYF. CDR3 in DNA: TGCAGCGTTGGGGACTGGGACTACGAGCAGTACTTC.

The CDR3 coding sequence is TGTGCCAGCAGCTTGGAAGTCTACGAGCAGTACTTC. It specifies CASSLEVYEQYF. The chain employs TRBV5-6 and TRBJ2-7, with D unresolved. V was trimmed by 0 bases and J by 3 bases, leaving 4 bases between them. This CDR3 is 12 amino acids long. Germline V gene sequence: CDR1 SGHDT, CDR2 YYEEEE.

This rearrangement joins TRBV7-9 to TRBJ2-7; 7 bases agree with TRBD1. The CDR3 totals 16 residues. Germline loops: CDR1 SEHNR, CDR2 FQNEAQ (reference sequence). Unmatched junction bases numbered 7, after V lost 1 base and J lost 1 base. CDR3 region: CASSLGQGFFSYEQYF. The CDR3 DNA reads TGTGCCAGCAGCTTAGGACAGGGCTTTTTTTCCTACGAGCAGTACTTC.

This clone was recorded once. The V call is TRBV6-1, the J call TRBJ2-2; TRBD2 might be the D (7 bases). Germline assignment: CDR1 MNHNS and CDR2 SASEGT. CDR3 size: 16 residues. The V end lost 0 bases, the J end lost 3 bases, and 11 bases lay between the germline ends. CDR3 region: CASSEAGGGDTGELFF. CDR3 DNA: TGTGCCAGCAGTGAAGCGGGAGGGGGAGACACCGGGGAGCTGTTTTTT.

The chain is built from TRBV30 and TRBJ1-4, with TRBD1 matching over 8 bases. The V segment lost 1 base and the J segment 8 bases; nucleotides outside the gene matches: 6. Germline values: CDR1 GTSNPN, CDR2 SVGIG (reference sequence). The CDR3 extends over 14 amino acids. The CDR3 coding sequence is TGTGCCTGGAGTGCCGGACAGGGTAGGGAAAAACTGTTTTTT. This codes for CAWSAGQGREKLFF.

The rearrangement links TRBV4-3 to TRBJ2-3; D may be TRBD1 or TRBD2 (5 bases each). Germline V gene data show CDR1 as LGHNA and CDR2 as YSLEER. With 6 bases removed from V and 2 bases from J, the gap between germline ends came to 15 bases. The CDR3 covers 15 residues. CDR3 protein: CASRSGTGYTDTQYF. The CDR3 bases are TGCGCCAGCAGATCCGGGACGGGATACACAGATACGCAGTATTTT.

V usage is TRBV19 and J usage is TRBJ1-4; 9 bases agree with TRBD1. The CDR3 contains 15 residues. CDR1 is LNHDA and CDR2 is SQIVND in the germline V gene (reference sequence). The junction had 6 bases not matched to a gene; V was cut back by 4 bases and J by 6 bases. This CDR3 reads CASSTSGTGYEKLFF. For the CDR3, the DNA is TGTGCCAGTAGTACCTCCGGGACAGGGTATGAAAAACTGTTTTTT. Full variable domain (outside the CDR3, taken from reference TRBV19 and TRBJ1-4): DGGITQSPKYLFRKEGQNVTLSCEQNLNHDAMYWYRQDPGQGLRLIYYSQIVNDFQKGDIAEGYSVSREKKESFPLTVTSAQKNPTAFYLCASSTSGTGYEKLFFGSGTQLSVL.

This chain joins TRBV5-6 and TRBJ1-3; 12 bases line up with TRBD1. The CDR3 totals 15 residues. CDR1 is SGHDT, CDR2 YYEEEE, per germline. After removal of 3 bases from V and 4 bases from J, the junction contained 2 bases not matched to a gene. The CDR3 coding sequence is TGTGCCAGCAGCTGGGGACAGGGGGCAGGAAACACCATATATTTT. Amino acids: CASSWGQGAGNTIYF.

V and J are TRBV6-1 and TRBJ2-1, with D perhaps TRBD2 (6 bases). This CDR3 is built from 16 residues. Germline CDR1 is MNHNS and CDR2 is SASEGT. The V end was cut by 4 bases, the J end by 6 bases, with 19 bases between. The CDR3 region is CASSARRDSRSNEQFF. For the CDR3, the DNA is TGTGCCAGCAGTGCACGCCGGGACTCTCGAAGCAATGAGCAGTTCTTC.

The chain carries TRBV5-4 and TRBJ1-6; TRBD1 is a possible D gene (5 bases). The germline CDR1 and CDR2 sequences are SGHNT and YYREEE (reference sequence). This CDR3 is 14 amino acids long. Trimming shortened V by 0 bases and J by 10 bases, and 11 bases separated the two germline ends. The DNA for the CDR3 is TGTGCCAGCAGCTTGGGGAGGGGTGAGTCACCCCTCCACTTT. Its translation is CASSLGRGESPLHF.

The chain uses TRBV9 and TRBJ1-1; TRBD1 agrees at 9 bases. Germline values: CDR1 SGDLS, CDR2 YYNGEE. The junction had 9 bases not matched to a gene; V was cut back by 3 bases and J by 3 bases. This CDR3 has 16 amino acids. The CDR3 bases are TGTGCCAGCAGCGCTCCACAACAGGGGGCGGACACTGAAGCTTTCTTT. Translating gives CASSAPQQGADTEAFF. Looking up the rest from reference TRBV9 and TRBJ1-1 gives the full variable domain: DSGVTQTPKHLITATGQRVTLRCSPRSGDLSVYWYQQSLDQGLQFLIQYYNGEERAKGNILERFSAQQFPDLHSELNLSSLELGDSALYFCASSAPQQGADTEAFFGQGTRLTVV.